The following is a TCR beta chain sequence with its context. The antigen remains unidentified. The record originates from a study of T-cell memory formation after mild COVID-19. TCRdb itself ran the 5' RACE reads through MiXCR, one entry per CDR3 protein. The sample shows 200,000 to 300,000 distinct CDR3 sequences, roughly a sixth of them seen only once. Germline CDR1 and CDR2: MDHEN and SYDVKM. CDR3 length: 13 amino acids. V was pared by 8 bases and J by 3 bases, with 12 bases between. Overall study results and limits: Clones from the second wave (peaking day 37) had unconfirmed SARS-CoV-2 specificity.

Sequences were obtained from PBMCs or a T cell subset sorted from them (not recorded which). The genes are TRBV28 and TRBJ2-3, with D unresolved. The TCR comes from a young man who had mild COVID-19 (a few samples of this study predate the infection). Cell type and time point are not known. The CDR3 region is CASWPQTTDTQYF. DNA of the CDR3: TGTGCCAGCTGGCCACAGACTACAGATACGCAGTATTTT.